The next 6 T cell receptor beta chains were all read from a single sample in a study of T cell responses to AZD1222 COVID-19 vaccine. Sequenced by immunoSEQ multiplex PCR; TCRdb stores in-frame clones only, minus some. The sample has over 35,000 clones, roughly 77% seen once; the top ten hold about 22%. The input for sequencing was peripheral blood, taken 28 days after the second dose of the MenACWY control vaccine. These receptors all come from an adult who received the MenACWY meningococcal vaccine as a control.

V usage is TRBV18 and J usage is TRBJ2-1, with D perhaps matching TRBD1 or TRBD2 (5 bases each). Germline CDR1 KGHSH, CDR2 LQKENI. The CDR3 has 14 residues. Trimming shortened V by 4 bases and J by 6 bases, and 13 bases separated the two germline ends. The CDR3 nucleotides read TGTGCCAGCTCACTCCGGGACGCGGCCAATGAGCAGTTCTTC. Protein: CASSLRDAANEQFF.

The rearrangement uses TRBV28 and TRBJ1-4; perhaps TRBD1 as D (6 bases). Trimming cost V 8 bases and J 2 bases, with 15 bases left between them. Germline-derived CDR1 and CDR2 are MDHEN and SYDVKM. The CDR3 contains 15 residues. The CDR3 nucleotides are TGTGCCAGCGGTACAGGGTCTGCGACTAATGAAAAACTGTTTTTT. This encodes CASGTGSATNEKLFF.

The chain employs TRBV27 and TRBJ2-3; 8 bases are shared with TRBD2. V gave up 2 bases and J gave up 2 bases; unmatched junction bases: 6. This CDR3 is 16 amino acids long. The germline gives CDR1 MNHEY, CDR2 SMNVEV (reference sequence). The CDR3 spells CASSLGAGVPTDTQYF. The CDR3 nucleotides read TGTGCCAGCAGTTTAGGAGCGGGAGTGCCCACAGATACGCAGTATTTT.

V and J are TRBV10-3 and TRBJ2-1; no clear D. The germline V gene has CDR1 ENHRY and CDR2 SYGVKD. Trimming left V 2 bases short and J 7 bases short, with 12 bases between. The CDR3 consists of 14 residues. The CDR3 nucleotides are TGTGCCATCAGTGAGGTTGCCCTAAAAAATGAGCAGTTCTTC. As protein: CAISEVALKNEQFF.

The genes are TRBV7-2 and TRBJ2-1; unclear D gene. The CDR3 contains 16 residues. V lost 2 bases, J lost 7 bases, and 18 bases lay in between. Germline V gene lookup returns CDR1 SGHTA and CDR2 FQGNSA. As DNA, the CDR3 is TGTGCCAGCAGCTTAAGCCCCTGGTTCCCTGGGAATGAGCAGTTCTTC. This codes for CASSLSPWFPGNEQFF.

CDR3 nucleotide sequence: TGCGCCAGCAGCTTGCCCCTAGGGGATAATTCACCCCTCCACTTT. Translation gives CASSLPLGDNSPLHF. The chain couples TRBV5-1 to TRBJ1-6; tentative D call: TRBD1 (5 bases). V dropped 1 base and J dropped 5 bases, with 10 bases sitting between them. The germline V gene encodes CDR1 SGHRS and CDR2 YFSETQ. This CDR3 has 15 amino acids.